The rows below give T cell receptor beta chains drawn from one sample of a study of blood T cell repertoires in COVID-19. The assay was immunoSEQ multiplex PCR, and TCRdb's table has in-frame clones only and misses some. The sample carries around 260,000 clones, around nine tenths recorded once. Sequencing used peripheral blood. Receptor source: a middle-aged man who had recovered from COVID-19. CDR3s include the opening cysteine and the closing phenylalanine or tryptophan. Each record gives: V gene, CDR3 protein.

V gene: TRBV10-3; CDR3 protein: CAISEYAGTEAFF
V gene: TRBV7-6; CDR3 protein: CASSAPGGGRTSHTEAFF
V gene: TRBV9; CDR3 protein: CASSVGIKNRERDTEAFF
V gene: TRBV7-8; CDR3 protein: CASSSRLTDSGLEF
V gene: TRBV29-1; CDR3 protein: CSVGRGRTYEQFF
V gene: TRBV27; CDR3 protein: CASSPWGGLNTEAFF
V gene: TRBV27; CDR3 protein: CASSSNWGAGGRETQYF
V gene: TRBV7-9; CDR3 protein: CASSSLTGPDTEAFF
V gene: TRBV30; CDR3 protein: CAWRGANNSPLHF
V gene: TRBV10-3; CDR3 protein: CAITGRTEANTGELFF
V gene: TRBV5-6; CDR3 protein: CASSRGWGQGPTEAFF
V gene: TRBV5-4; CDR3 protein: CASRQNRGLGTDTQYF
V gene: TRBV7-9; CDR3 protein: CASTSGTVKAFF
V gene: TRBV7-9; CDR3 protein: CASSSGREVSYEQYF
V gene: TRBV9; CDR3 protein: CASSVEGAGLNSPLHF
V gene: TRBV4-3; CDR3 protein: CASSQEPGQGVVGELFF
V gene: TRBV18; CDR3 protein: CASSAGQGPSYEQYF
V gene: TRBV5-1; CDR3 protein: CASSLHPQETQYF
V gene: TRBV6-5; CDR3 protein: CASSYSVGQETQYF
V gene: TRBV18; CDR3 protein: CASSPPTGNYGYTF
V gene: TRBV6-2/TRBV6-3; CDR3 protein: CASSPFETGGVSEKLFF
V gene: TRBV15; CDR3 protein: CATSFDPGVGTIQYF
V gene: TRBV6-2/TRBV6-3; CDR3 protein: CASNYHPGRGIYEQYF
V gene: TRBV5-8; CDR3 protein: CASSLLGQGLYGYTF
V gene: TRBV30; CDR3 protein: CAWNEQGSTEAFF
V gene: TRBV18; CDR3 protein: CASSPGTEEAFF
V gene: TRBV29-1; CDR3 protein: CSVKQGAGTEAFF
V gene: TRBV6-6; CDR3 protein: CASSSWTGGQPQHF
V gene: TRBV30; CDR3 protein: CAWSLKQGGVLGEKLFF
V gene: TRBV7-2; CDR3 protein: CASSLERGAYQETQYF
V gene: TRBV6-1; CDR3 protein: CASSEETSGRYNEQFF
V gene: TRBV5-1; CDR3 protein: CASSSSRGGAPDVNIQYF
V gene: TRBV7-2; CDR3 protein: CASSFRSGRVVLETQYF
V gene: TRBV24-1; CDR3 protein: CATSDLQGTGGSETQYF
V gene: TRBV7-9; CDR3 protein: CASSLTTVNTEAFF
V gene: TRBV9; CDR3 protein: CASSRTGGVNTIYF
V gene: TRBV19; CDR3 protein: CASSIDHGTYYNEQFF
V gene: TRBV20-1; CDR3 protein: CSARSGNIQYF
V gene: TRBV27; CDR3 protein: CASSLQGTYNSPLHF
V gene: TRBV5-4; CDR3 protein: CASSSGGPLRSYEQYF
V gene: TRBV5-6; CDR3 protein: CASSRLGSSGNTIYF
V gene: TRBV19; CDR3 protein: CASSARSEAFF
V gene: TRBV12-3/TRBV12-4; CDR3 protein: CASSFTRNEQFF
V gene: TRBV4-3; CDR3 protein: CASSQIAGMYTGELFF
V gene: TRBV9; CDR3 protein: CASSVEGDSNQPQHF
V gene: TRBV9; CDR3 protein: CASSPVGPGGRETQYF
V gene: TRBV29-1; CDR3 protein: CSVQPGGYTEAFF
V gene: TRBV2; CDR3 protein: CATTDRFWNEQFF
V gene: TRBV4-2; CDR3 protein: CASSQDFGENQPQHF
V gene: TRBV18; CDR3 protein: CASSKDRGPYGYTF
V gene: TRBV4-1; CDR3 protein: CASSQETVQETQYF
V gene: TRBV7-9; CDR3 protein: CASSSWGGSPAEQYF
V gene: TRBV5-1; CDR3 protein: CASSPGLAGIYEQYF
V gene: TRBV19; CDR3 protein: CATNTRTGGYGYTF
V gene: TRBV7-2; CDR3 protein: CASSPLGQGVMNTEAFF
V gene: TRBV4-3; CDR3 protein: CASSQDGGTGGDTQYF
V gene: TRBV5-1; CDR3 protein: CASSLGSRNNEQFF